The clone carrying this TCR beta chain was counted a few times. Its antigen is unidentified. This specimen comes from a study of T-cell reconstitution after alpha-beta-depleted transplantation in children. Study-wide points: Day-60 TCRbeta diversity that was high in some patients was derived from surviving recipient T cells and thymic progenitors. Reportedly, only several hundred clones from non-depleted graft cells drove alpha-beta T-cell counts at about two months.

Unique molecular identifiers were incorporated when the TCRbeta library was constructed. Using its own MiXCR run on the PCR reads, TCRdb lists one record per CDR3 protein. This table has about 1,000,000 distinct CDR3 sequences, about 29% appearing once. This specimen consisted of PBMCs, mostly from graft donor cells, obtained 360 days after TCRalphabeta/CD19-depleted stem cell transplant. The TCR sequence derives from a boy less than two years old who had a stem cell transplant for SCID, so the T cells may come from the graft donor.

The CDR3 nucleotides are TGTGCCAGCAGCCTCACGGTTTTGGCCGGGGAGCTGTTTTTT. Translated, it gives CASSLTVLAGELFF. V and J are TRBV7-8 and TRBJ2-2; D is ambiguous. The CDR3 spans 14 residues. V lost 5 bases to trimming and J lost 6 bases, with 13 bases between them. The germline CDR1 and CDR2 sequences are SGHVS and FQNEAQ.